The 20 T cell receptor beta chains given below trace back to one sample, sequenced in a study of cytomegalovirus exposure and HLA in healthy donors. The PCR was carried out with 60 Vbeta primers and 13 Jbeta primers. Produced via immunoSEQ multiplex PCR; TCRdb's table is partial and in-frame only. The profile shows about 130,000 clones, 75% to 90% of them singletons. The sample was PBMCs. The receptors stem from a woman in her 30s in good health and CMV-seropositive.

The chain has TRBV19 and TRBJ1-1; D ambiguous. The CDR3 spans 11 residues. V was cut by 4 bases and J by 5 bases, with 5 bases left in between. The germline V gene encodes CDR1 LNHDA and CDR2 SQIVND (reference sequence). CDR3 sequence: CASSTNTEAFF. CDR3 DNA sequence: TGTGCCAGTAGTACTAATACTGAAGCTTTCTTT.

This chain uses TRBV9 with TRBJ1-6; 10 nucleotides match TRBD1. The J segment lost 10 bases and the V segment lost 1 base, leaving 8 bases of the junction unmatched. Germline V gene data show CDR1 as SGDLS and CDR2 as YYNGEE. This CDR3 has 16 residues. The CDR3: CASSVTPGQGNSPLHF. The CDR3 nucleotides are TGTGCCAGCAGCGTAACCCCGGGACAGGGGAACTCACCCCTCCACTTT.

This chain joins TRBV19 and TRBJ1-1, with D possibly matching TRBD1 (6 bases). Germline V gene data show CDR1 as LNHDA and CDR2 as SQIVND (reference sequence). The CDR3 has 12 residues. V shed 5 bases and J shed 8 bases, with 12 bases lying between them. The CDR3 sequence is CASSGQLREAFF. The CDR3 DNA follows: TGTGCCAGTAGTGGACAGCTCCGGGAAGCTTTCTTT.

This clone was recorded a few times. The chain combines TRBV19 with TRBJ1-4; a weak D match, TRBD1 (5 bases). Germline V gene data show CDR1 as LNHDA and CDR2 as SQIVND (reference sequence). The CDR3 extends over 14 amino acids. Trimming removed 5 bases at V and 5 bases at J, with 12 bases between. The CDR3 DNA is TGTGCCAGTAGTTCAGGGAGGGGAAATGAAAAACTGTTTTTT. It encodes CASSSGRGNEKLFF.

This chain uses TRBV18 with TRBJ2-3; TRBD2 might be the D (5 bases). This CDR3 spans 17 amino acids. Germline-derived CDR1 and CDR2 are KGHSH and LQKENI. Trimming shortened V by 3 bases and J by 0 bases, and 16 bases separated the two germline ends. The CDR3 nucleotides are TGTGCCAGCTCACCTCTGGCAGCGTGGAGGAGCACAGATACGCAGTATTTT. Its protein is CASSPLAAWRSTDTQYF.

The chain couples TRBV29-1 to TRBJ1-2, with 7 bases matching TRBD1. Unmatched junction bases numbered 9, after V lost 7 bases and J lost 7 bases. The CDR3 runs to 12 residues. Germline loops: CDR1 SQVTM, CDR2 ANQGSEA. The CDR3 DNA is TGCAGCGCCCGGACAGGCGAGGGTGGCTACACCTTC. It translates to CSARTGEGGYTF. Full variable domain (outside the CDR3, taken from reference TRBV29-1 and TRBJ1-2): SAVISQKPSRDICQRGTSLTIQCQVDSQVTMMFWYRQQPGQSLTLIATANQGSEATYESGFVIDKFPISRPNLTFSTLTVSNMSPEDSSIYLCSARTGEGGYTFGSGTRLTVV.

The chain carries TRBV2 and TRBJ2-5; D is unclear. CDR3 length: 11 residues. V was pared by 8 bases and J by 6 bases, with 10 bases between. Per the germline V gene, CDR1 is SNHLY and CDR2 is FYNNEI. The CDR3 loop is CASVYEKTQYF. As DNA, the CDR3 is TGTGCCAGCGTATACGAGAAGACCCAGTACTTC.

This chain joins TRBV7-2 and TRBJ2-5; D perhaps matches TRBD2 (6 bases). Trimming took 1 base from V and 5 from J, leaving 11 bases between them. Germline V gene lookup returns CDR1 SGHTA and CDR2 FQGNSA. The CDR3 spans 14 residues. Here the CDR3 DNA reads TGTGCCAGCAGCTTAGGAGGCCTAGCGGAGACCCAGTACTTC. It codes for CASSLGGLAETQYF.

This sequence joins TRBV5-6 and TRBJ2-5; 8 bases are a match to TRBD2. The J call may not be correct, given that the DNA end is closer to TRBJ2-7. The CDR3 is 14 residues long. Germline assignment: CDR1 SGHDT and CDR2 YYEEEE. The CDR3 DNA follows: TGTGCCAGCAGCCTGGCGGGACTAGCCTACGAGCAGTACTTC. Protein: CASSLAGLAYEQYF.

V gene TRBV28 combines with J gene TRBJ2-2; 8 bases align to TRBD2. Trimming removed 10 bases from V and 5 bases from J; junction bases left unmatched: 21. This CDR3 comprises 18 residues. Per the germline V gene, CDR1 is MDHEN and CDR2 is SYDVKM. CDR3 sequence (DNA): TGTGCCACCAGCAGTTTGGGAGTTGCGGGGGGCTGGACCGGGGAGCTGTTTTTT. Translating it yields CATSSLGVAGGWTGELFF.

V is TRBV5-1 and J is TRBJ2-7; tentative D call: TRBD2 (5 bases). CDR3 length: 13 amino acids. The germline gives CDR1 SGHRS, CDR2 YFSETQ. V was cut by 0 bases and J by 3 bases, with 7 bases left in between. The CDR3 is CASSLVGNYEQYF. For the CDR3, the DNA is TGCGCCAGCAGCTTGGTCGGGAACTACGAGCAGTACTTC.

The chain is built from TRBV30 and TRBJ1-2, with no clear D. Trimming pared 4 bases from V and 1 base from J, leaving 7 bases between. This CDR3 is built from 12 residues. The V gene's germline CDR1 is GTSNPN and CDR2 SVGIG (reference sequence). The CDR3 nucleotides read TGTGCCTGGAAGCTGTTTAACTATGGCTACACCTTC. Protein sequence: CAWKLFNYGYTF.

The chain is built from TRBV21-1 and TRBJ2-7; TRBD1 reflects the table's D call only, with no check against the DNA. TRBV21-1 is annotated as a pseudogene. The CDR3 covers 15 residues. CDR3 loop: CASSKGGRGPHEQYF. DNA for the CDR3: TGTGCCAGCAGCAAAGGAGGCAGGGGGCCCCACGAGCAGTACTTC.

Here the CDR3 DNA reads TGTGCCAGCAGTTACGAAGAGAACTATGGCTACACCTTC. Its translation is CASSYEENYGYTF. The gene calls are TRBV6-6 and TRBJ1-2, with D hard to call. Germline V gives CDR1 MNHNY, CDR2 SVGAGI (reference sequence). This CDR3 has 13 residues. The V end was cut by 2 bases, the J end by 2 bases, with 6 bases between.

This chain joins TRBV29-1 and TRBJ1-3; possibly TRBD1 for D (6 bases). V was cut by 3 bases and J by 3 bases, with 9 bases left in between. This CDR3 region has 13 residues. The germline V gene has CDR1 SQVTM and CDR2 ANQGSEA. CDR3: CSVERDIGNTIYF. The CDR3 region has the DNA TGCAGCGTTGAGAGGGACATTGGAAACACCATATATTTT.

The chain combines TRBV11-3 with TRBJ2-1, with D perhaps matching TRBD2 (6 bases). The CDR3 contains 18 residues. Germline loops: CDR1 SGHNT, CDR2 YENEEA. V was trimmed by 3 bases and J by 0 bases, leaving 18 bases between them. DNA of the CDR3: TGTGCCAGCAGCTTCAGCGGGTCTCGATCACTCTCCTACAATGAGCAGTTCTTC. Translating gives CASSFSGSRSLSYNEQFF.

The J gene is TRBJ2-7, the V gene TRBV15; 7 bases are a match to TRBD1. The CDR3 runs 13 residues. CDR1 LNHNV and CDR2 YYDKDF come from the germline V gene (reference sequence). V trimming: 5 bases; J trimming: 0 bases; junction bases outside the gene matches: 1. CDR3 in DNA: TGTGCCACCAGCGACAGGGTCTCCTACGAGCAGTACTTC. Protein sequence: CATSDRVSYEQYF. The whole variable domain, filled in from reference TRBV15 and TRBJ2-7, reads DAMVIQNPRYQVTQFGKPVTLSCSQTLNHNVMYWYQQKSSQAPKLLFHYYDKDFNNEADTPDNFQSRRPNTSFCFLDIRSPGLGDTAMYLCATSDRVSYEQYFGPGTRLTVT.

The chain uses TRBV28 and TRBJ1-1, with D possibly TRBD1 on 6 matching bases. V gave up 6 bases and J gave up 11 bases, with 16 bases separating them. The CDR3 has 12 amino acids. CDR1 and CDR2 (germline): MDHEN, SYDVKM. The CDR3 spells CASSLRQVRAFF. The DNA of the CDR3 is TGTGCCAGCAGCCTACGACAGGTCCGGGCTTTCTTT.

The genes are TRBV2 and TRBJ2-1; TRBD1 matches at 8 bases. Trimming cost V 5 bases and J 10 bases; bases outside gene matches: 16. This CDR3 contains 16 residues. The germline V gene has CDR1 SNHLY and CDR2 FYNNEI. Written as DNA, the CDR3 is TGTGCCAGCAGTTCACAGGGGGGACTCGCAAGGAGCGAGCAGTTCTTC. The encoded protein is CASSSQGGLARSEQFF.

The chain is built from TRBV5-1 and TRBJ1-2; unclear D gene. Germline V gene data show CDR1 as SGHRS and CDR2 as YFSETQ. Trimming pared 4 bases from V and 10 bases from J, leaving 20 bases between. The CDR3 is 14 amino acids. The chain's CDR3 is CASSNQPREGVYTF. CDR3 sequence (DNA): TGCGCCAGCAGCAACCAACCTCGAGAAGGAGTCTACACCTTC.